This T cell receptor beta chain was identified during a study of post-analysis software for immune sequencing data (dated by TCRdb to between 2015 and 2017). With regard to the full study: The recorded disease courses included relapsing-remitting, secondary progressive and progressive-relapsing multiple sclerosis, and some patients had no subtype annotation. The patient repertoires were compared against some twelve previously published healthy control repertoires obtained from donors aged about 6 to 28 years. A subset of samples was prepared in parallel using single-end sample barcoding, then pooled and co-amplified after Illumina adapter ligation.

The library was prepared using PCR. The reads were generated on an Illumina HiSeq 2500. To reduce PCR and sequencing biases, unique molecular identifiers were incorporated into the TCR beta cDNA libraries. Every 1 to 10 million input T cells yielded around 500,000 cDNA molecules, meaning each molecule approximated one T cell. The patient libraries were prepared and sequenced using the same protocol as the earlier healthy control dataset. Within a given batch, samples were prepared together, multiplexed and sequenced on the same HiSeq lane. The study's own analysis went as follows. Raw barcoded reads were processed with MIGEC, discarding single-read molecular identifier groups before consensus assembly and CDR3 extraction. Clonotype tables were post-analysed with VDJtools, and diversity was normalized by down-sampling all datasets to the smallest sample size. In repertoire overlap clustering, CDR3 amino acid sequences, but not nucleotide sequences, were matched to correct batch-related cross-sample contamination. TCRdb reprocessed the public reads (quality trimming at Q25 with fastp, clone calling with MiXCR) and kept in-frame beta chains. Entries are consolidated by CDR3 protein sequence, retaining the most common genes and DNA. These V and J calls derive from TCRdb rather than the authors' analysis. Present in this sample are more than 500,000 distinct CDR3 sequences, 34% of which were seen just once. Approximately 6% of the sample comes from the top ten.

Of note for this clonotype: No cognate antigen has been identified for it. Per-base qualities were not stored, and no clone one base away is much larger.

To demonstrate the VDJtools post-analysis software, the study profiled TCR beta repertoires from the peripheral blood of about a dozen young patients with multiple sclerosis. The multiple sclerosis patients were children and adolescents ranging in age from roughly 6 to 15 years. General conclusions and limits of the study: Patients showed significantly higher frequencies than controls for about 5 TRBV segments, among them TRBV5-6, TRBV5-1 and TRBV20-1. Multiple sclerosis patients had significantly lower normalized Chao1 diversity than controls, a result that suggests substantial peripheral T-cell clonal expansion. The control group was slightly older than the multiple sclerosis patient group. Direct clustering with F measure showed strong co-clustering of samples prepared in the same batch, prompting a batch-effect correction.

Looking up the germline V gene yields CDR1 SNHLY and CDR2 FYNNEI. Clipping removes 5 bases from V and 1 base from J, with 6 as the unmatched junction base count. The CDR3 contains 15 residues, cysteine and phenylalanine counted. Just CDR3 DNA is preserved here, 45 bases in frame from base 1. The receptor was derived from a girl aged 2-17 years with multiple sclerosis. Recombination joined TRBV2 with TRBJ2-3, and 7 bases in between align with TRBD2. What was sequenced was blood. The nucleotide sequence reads TGTGCCAGCAGTAAGGTCAGCGGGGGCACAGATACGCAGTATTTT. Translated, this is CASSKVSGGTDTQYF. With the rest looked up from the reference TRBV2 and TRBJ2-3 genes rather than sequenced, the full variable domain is EPEVTQTPSHQVTQMGQEVILRCVPISNHLYFYWYRQILGQKVEFLVSFYNNEISEKSEIFDDQFSVERPDGSNFTLKIRSTKLEDSAMYFCASSKVSGGTDTQYFGPGTRLTVL.